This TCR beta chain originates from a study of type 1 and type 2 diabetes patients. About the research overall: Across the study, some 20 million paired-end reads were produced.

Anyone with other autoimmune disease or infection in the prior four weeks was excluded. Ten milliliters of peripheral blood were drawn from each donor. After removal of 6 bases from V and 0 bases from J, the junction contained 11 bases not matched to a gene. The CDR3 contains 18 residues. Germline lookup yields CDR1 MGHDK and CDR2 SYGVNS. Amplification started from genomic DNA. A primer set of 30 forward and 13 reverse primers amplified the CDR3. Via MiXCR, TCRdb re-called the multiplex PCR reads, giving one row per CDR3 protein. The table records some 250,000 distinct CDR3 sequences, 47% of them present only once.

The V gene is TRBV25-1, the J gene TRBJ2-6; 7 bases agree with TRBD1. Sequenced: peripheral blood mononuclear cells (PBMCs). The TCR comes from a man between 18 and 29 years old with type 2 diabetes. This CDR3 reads CASSLRTGKGSGANVLTF. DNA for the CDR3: TGTGCCAGCAGCCTCAGGACAGGAAAGGGCTCTGGGGCCAACGTCCTGACTTTC.